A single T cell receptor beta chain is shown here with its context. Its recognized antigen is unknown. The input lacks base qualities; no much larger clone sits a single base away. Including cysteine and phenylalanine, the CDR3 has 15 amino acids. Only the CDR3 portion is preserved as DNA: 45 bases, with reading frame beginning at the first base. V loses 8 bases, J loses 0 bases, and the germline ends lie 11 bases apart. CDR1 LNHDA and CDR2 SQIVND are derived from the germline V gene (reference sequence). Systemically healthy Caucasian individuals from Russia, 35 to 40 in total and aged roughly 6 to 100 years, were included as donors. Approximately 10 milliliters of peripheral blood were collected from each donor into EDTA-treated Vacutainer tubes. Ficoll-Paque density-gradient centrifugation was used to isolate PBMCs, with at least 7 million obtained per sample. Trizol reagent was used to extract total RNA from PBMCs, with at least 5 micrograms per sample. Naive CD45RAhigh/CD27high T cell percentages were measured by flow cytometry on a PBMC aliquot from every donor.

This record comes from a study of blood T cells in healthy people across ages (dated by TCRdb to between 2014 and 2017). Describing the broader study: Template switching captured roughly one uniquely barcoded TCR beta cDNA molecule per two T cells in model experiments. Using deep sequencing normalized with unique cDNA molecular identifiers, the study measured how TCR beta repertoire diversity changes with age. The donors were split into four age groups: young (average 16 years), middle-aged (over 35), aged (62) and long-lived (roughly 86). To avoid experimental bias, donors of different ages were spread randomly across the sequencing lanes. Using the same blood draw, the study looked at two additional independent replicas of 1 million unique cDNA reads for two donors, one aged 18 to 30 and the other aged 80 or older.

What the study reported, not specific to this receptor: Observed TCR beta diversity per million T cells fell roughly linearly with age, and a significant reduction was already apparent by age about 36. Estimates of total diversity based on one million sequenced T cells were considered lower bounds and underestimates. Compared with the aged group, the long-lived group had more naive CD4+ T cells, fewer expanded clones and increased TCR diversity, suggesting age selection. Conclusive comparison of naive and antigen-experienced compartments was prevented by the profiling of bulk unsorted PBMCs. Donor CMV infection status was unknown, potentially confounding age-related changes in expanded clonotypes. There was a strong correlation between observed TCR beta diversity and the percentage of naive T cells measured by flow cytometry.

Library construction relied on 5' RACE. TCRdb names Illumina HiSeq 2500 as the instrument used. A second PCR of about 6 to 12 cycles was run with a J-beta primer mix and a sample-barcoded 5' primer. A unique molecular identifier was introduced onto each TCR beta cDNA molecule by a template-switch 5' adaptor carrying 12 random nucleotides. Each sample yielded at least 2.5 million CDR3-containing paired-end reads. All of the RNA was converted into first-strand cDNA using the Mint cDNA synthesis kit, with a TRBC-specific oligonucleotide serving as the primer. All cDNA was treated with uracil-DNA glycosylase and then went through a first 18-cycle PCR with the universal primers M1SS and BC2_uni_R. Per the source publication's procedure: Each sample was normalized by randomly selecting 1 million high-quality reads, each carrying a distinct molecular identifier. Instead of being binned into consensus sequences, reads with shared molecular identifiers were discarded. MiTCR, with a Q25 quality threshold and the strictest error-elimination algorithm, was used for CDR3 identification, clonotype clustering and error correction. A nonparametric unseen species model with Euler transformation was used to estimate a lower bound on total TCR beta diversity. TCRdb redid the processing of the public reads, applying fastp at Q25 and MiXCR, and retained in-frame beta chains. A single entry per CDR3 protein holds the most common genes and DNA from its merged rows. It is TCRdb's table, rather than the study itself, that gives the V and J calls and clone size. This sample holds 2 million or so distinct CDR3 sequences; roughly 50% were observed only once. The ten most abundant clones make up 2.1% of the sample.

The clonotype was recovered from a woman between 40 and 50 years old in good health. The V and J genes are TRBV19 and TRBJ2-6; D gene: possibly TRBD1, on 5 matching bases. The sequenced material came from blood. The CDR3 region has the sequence CASESRGSGANVLTF. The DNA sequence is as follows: TGTGCCAGTGAGTCAAGGGGCTCTGGGGCCAACGTCCTGACTTTC.